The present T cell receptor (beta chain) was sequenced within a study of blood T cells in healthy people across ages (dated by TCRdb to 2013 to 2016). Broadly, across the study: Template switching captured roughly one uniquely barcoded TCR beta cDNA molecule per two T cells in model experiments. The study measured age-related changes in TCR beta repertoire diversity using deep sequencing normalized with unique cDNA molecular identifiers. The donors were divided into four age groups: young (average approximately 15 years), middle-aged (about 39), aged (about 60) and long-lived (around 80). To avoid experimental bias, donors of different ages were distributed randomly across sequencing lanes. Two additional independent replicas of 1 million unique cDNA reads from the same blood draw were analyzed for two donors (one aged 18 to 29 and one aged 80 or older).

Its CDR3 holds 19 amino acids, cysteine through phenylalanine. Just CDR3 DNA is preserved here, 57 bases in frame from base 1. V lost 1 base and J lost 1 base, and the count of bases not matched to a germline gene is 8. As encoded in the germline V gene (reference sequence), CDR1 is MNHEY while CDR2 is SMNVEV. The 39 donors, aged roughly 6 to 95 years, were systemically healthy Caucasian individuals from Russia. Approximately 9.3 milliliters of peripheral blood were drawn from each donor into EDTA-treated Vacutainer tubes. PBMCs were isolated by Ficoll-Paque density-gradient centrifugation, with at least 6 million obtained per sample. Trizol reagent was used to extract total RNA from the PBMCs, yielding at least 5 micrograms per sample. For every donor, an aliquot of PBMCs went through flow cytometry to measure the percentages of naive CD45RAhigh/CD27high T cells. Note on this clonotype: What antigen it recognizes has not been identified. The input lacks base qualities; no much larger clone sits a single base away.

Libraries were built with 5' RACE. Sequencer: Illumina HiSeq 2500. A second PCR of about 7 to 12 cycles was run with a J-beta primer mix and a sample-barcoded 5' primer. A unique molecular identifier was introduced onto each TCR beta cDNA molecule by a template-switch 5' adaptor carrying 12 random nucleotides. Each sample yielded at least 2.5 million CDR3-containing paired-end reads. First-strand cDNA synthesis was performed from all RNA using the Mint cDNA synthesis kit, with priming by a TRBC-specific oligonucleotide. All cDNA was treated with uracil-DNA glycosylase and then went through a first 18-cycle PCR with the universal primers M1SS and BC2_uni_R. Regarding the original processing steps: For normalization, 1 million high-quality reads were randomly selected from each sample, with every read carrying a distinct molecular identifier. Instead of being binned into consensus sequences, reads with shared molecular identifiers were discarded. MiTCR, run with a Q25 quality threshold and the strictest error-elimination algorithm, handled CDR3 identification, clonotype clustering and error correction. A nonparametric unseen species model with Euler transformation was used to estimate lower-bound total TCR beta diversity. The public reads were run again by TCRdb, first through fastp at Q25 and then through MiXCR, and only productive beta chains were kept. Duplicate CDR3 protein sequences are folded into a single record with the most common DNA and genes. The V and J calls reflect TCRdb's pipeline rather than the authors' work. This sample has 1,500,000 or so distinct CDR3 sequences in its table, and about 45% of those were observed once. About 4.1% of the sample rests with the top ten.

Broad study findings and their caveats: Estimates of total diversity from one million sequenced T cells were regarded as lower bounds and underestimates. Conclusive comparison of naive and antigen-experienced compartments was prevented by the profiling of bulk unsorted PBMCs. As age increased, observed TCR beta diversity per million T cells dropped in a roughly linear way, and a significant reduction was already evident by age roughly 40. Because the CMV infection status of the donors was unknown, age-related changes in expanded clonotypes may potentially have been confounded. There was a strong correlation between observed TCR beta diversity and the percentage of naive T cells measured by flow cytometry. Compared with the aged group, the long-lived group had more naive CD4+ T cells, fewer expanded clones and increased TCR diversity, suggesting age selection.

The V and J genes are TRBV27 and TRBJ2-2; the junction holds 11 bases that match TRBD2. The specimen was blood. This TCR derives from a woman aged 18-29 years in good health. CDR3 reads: CASSLWLAGGMRNTGELFF. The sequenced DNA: TGTGCCAGCAGTTTATGGCTAGCGGGGGGAATGAGGAACACCGGGGAGCTGTTTTTT.